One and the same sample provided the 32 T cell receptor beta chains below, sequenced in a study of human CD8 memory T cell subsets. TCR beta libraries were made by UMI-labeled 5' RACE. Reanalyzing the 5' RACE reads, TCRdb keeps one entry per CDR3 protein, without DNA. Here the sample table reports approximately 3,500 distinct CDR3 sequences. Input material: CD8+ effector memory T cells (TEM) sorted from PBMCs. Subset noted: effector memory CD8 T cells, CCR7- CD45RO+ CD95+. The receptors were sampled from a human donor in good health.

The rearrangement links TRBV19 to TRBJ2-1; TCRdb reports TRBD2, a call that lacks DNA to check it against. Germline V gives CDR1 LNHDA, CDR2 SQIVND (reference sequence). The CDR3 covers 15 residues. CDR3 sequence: CASSMGPSSYNEQFF.

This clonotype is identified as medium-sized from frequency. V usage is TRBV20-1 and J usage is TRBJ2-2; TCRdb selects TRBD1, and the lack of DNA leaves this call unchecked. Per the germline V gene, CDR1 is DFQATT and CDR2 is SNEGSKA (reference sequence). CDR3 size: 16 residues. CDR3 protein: CSAGGRRGQITGELFF.

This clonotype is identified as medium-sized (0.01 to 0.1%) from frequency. Here the CDR3 reads CSARDVISDYEQYF. This sequence joins TRBV20-1 and TRBJ2-7; TCRdb reports TRBD2, a call that lacks DNA to check it against. This CDR3 is built from 14 residues. Looked up from germline, CDR1 is DFQATT and CDR2 is SNEGSKA (reference sequence).

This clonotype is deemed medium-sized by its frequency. The CDR3 sequence: CASSQDRRQPNSPLHF. The genes are TRBV3-1 and TRBJ1-6. CDR1 LGHDT and CDR2 YNNKEL come from the germline V gene (reference sequence). There are 16 residues in the CDR3.

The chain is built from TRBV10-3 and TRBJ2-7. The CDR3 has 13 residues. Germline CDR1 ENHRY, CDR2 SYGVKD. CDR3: CAISSDGSYEQYF.

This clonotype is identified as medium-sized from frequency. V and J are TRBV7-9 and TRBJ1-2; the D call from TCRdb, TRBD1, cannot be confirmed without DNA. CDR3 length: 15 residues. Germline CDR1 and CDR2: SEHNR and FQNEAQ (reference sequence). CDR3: CASSFKQAVNYGYTF.

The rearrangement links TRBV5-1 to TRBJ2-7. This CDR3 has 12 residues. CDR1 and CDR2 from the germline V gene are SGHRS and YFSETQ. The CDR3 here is CASSLDKYEQYF.

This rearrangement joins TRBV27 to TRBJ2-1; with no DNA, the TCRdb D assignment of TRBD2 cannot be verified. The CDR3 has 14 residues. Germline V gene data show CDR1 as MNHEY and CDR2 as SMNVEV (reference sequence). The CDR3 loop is CASSLIREGPEQFF.

CDR3: CASSYGIGGGRDTQYF. The chain employs TRBV6-5 and TRBJ2-3; TCRdb names TRBD2, which stays unverified in the absence of DNA. The length of the CDR3 is 16 residues. Germline V gives CDR1 MNHEY, CDR2 SVGAGI.

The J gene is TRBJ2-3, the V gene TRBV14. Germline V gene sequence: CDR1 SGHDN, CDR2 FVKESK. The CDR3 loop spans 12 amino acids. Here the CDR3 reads CASSQDWDTQYF.

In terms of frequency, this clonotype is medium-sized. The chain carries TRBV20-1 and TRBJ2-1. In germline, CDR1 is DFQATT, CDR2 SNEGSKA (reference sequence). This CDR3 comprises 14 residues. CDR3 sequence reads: CSARTPSDYNEQFF.

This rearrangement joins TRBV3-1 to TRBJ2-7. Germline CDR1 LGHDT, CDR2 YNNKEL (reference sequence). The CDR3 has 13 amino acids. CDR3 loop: CASSQVGYYEQYF.

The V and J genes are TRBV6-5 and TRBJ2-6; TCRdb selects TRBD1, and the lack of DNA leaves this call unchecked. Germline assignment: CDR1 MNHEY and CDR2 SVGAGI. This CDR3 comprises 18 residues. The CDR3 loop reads CASSYSTGGGSGANVLTF.

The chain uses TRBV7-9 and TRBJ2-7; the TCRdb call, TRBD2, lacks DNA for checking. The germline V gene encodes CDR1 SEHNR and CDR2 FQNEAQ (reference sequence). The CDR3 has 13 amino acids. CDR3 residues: CASRPPGGTEQYF. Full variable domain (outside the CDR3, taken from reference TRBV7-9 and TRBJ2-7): DTGVSQNPRHKITKRGQNVTFRCDPISEHNRLYWYRQTLGQGPEFLTYFQNEAQLEKSRLLSDRFSAERPKGSFSTLEIQRTEQGDSAMYLCASRPPGGTEQYFGPGTRLTVT.

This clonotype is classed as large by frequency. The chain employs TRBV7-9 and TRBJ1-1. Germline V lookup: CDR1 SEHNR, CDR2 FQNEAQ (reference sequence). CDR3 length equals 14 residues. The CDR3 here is CASSKVEEDTEAFF.

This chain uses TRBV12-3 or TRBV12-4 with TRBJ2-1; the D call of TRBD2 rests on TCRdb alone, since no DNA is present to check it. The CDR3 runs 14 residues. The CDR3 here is CASRRTSGDNEQFF.

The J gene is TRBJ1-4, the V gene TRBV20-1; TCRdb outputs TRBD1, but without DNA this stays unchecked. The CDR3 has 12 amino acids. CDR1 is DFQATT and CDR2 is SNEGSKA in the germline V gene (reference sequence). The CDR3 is CSAHRDDEKLFF.

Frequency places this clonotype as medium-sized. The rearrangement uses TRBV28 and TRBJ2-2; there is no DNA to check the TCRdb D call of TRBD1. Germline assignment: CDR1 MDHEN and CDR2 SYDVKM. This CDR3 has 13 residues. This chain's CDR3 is CASSPRGHGELFF.

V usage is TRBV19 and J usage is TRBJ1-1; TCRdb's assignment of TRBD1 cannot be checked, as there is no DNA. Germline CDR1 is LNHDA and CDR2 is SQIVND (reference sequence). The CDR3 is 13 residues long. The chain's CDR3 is CASRPGGATEAFF.

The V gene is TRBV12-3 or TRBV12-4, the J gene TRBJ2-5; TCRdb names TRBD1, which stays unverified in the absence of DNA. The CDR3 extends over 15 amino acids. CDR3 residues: CASSPPDRGGETQYF.

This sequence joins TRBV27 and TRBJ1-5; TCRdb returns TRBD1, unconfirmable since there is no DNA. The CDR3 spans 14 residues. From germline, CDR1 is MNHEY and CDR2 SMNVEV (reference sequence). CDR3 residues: CATAPGQWAQPQHF.

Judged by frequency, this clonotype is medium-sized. The CDR3 region is CASSPRDRVRGTEAFF. This chain links TRBV12-3 or TRBV12-4 with TRBJ1-1; TCRdb outputs TRBD1, but without DNA this stays unchecked. This CDR3 spans 16 amino acids.

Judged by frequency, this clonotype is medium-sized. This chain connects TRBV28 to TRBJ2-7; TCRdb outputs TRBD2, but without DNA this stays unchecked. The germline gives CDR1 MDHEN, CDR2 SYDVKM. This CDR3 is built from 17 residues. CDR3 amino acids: CASSSRPQDPFSYEQYF. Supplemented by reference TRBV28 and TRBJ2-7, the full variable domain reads DVKVTQSSRYLVKRTGEKVFLECVQDMDHENMFWYRQDPGLGLRLIYFSYDVKMKEKGDIPEGYSVSREKKERFSLILESASTNQTSMYLCASSSRPQDPFSYEQYFGPGTRLTVT.

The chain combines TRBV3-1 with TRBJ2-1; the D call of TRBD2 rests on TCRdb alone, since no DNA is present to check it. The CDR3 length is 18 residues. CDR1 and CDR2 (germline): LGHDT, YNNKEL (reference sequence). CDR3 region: CASSQESGGSGSYGEQFF.

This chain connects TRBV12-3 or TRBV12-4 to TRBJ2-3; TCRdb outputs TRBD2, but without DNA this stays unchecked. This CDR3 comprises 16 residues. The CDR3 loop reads CASSPGLGRGADTQYF.

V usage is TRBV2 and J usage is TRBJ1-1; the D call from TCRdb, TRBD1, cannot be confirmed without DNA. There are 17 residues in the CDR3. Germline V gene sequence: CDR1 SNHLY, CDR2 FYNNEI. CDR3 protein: CASSEGGGLGMNTEAFF.

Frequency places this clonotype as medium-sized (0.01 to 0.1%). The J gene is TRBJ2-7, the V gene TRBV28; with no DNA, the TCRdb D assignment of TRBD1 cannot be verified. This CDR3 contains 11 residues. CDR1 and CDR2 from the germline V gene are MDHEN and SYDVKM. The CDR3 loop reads CASQGAYEQYF. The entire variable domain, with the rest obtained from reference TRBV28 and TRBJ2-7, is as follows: DVKVTQSSRYLVKRTGEKVFLECVQDMDHENMFWYRQDPGLGLRLIYFSYDVKMKEKGDIPEGYSVSREKKERFSLILESASTNQTSMYLCASQGAYEQYFGPGTRLTVT.

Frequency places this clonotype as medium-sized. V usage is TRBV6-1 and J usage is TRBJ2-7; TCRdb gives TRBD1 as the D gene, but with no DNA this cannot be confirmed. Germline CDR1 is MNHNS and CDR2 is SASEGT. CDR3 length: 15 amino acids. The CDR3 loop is CASSEAGTGGREQYF.

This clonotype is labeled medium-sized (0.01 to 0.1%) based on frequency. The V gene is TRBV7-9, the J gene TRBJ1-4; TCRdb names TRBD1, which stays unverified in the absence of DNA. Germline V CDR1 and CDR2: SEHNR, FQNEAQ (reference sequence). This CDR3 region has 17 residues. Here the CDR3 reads CASSPPLETATNEKLFF.

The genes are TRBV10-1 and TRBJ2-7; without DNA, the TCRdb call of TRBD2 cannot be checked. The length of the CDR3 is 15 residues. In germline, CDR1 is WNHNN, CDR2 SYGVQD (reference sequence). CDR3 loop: CASSERLSPPYEQYF.

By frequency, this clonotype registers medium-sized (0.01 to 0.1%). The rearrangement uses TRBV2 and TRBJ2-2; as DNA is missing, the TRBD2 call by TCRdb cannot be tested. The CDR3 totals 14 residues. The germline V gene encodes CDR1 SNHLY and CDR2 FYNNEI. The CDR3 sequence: CASQDRVGLAELFF.

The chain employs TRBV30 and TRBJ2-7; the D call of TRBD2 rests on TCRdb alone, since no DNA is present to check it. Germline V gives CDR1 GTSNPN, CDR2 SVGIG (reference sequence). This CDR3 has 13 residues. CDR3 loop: CAWSVGGGYEQYF.